The rows below give T cell receptor beta chains drawn from one sample of a study of OX40 agonist ivuxolimab in advanced cancers. Repertoires were generated with immunoSEQ multiplex PCR, while TCRdb's copy carries only in-frame clones and drops some. The table has about 71,000 clones, about 81% seen once. The sample was CD4+ or CD8+ T cells sorted from blood, taken in a trial of the OX40 agonist ivuxolimab. The source is an adult with an advanced solid tumor such as melanoma, head and neck, liver or kidney cancer. CDR3s include the opening cysteine and the closing phenylalanine or tryptophan. The D gene is left open where the match is weak. For some rows the clone size is stated as once, few or many, or as a class when expanded; others skip it.

TRBV9	NA	TRBJ2-5	TRBD2	TGTGCCAGCAGCTTAGGGACTAGCGGAGCTCAAGAGACCCAGTACTTC	CASSLGTSGAQETQYF
TRBV6-9	NA	TRBJ2-7	NA	TGTGCCAGCAGTTACTATACCGACGAGCAGTACTTC	CASSYYTDEQYF
TRBV5-5	NA	TRBJ2-3	NA	TGTGCCAGCAGCTTGGAGGTCAGTGGCAATACGCAGTATTTT	CASSLEVSGNTQYF
TRBV11-2	NA	TRBJ1-1	TRBD1	TGTGCCAGCAGCTCACATCCCGGGACAGCAAACACTGAAGCTTTCTTT	CASSSHPGTANTEAFF
TRBV7-9	once	TRBJ2-3	TRBD2	TGTGCCAGCAGCCCACGGACTAGCGGGGGGGCCCCAGATACGCAGTATTTT	CASSPRTSGGAPDTQYF
TRBV7-3	NA	TRBJ2-6	TRBD2	TGTGCCAGCAGCTTCGGGGGGTCGCCCTCTGGGGCCAACGTCCTGACTTTC	CASSFGGSPSGANVLTF
TRBV2	NA	TRBJ1-1	NA	TGTGCCAGCAGTGAGACGTACACTGAAGCTTTCTTT	CASSETYTEAFF
TRBV7-9	NA	TRBJ2-5	TRBD1	TGTGCCAGCAGCCGGGACAGGGCGAGGGTGGAGACCCAGTACTTC	CASSRDRARVETQYF
TRBV9	NA	TRBJ2-1	NA	TGTGCCAGCAGCCCCCTCCAGGGGACTGCCAACCGATTAGAGCAGTTCTTC	CASSPLQGTANRLEQFF
TRBV4-3	NA	TRBJ2-3	TRBD2	TGCGCCAGCAGCCCACTAGCGGGAGACGTAACAGATACGCAGTATTTT	CASSPLAGDVTDTQYF
TRBV11-2	NA	TRBJ1-6	NA	TGTGCCAGCAGCGCGGGAACCCTTAATTCACCCCTCCACTTT	CASSAGTLNSPLHF